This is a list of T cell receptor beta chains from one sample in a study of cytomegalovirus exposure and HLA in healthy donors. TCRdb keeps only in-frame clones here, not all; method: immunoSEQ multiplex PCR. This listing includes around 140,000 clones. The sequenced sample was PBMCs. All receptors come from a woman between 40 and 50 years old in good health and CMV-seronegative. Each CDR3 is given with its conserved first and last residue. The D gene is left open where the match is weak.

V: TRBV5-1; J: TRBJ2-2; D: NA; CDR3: CASSVPRTANTGELFF; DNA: TGCGCCAGCAGCGTCCCTAGGACAGCGAACACCGGGGAGCTGTTTTTT
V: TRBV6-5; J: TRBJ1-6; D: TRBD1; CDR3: CASIHTGTGNSPLHF; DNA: TGTGCCAGCATTCATACCGGGACAGGGAATTCACCCCTCCACTTT
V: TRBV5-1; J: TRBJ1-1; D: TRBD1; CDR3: CASSTPGTAEAFF; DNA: TGCGCCAGCAGCACCCCCGGGACAGCAGAAGCTTTCTTT
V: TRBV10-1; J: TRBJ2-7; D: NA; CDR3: CASSEPSPNPERYF; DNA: TGCGCCAGCAGTGAACCTTCTCCAAATCCCGAGCGGTACTTC
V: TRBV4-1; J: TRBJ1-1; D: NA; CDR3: CASSQDPGTSNTEAFF; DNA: TGCGCCAGCAGCCAAGATCCCGGGACATCCAACACTGAAGCTTTCTTT
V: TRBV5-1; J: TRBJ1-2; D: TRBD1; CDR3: CASSLTGALQNYGYTF; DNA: TGCGCCAGCAGCTTAACAGGGGCCCTCCAGAACTATGGCTACACCTTC
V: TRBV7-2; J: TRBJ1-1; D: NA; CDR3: CASSLETANREAFF; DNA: TGTGCCAGCAGCTTAGAAACAGCCAATCGGGAAGCTTTCTTT
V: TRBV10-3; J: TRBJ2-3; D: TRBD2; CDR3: CAIRISGGPRDTQYF; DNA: TGTGCCATCAGGATCAGCGGGGGGCCTCGGGATACGCAGTATTTT
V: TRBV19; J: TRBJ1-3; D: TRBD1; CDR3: CASFTGGNGNTIYF; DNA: TGTGCCAGTTTTACAGGGGGAAATGGAAACACCATATATTTT
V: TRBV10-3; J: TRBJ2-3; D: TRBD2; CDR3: CAISESSGGATDTQYF; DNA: TGTGCCATCAGTGAGTCTAGCGGGGGGGCCACAGATACGCAGTATTTT
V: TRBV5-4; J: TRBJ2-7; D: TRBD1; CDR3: CASSLAGTANYEQYF; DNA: TGTGCCAGCAGCTTGGCCGGGACAGCAAACTACGAGCAGTACTTC
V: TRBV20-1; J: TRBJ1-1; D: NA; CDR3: CSARGAVEAFF; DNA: TGCAGTGCTAGGGGGGCGGTCGAAGCTTTCTTT
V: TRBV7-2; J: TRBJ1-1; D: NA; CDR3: CASSLNREAFF; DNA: TGTGCCAGCAGCTTAAACAGAGAAGCTTTCTTT
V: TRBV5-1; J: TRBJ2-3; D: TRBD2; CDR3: CASNEAAGGLDTQYF; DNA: TGCGCCAGCAATGAGGCAGCGGGGGGTCTGGATACGCAGTATTTT
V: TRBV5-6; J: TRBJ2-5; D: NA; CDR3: CASSQAGAAAQYF; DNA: TGTGCCAGCAGCCAAGCAGGGGCTGCGGCCCAGTACTTC
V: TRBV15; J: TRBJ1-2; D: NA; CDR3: CATSRDPGGTGYTF; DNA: TGTGCCACCAGCAGAGATCCCGGGGGGACTGGCTACACCTTC
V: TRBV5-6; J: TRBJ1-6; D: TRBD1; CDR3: CASSMRDRGRSPLHF; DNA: TGTGCCAGCAGCATGCGGGACAGGGGTCGGTCACCCCTCCACTTT
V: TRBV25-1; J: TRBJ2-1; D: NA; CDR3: CASSDPSQGPRGNEQFF; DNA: TGTGCCAGCAGTGATCCTTCCCAGGGCCCGCGGGGCAATGAGCAGTTCTTC
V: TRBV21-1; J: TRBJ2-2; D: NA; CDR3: CASSNNYFPGGELFF; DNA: TGTGCCAGCAGCAACAACTACTTTCCTGGCGGGGAGCTGTTTTTT
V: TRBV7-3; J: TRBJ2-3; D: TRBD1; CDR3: CASSPRGGQGEFTQYF; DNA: TGTGCCAGCAGCCCAAGAGGGGGACAGGGAGAATTTACGCAGTATTTT
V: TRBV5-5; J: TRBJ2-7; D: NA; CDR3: CASSLALVGERFYEQYF; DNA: TGTGCCAGCAGCTTGGCCTTGGTCGGGGAGAGGTTTTACGAGCAGTACTTC
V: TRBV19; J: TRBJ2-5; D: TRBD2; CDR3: CASSPVSGGLETQYF; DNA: TGTGCCAGTTCTCCGGTTAGCGGGGGCCTGGAGACCCAGTACTTC
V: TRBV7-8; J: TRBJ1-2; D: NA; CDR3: CASSPEPGILYGYTF; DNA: TGTGCCAGCAGCCCTGAGCCAGGAATACTCTATGGCTACACCTTC
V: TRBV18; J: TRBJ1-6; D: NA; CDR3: CASFAGLMGSPLHF; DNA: TGTGCCAGCTTTGCGGGACTCATGGGTTCACCCCTCCACTTT
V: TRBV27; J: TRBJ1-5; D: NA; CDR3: CASSPREGGRGNQPQHF; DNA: TGTGCCAGCAGCCCCCGGGAGGGAGGCAGGGGCAATCAGCCCCAGCATTTT
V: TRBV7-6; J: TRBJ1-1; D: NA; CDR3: CASSLSSGMVTEAFF; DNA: TGTGCCAGCAGCTTATCTTCAGGAATGGTAACTGAAGCTTTCTTT
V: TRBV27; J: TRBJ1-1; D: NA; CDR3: CASSPTGGGGVNTEAFF; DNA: TGTGCCAGCAGTCCAACCGGTGGCGGCGGGGTGAACACTGAAGCTTTCTTT
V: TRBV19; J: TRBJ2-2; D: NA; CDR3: CASTIAGLNTGELFF; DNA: TGTGCCAGTACCATTGCGGGCCTGAACACCGGGGAGCTGTTTTTT
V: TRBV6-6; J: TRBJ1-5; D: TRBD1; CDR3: CASSYSFRGQEQPQHF; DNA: TGTGCCAGCAGTTACTCCTTTAGGGGGCAAGAGCAGCCCCAGCATTTT
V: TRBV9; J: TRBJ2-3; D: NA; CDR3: CASSLGGAATDTQYF; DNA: TGTGCCAGCAGCCTGGGGGGGGCCGCGACAGATACGCAGTATTTT
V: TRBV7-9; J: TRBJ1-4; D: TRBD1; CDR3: CASSQGTAGEKLFF; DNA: TGTGCCAGCAGCCAAGGGACAGCAGGTGAAAAACTGTTTTTT
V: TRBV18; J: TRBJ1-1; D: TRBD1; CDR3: CASSPNRGLSTEAFF; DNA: TGTGCCAGCTCACCGAACAGGGGGCTAAGCACTGAAGCTTTCTTT
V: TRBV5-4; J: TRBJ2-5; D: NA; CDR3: CASSLGLGGVQETQYF; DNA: TGTGCCAGCAGCTTGGGTCTCGGCGGGGTCCAAGAGACCCAGTACTTC
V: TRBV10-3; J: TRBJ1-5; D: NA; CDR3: CAIMGGANQPQHF; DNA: TGTGCCATCATGGGAGGGGCCAATCAGCCCCAGCATTTT
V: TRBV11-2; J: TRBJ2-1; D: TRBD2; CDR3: CASSLEGLDNSEQFF; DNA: TGTGCCAGCAGCTTAGAGGGACTAGATAACAGTGAGCAGTTCTTC
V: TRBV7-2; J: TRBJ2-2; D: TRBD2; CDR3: CASSFLRGVSTGELFF; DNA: TGTGCCAGCAGCTTTTTGCGGGGGGTTTCTACCGGGGAGCTGTTTTTT
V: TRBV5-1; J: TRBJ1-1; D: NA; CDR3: CASSAGPSDTEAFF; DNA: TGCGCCAGCAGCGCAGGGCCCTCGGACACTGAAGCTTTCTTT
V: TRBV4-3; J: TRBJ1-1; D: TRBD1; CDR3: CASSQDRENRGAFF; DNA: TGCGCCAGCAGCCAAGATAGAGAGAACAGGGGAGCTTTCTTT
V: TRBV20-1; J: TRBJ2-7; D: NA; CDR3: CSASSYEQYF; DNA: TGCAGTGCTAGTTCATACGAGCAGTACTTC
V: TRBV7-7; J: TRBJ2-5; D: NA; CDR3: CASSLVTKETQYF; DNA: TGTGCTAGCAGCTTAGTGACAAAAGAGACCCAGTACTTC
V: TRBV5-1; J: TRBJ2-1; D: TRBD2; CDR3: CASSRGLALNEQFF; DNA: TGCGCCAGCAGCCGGGGACTAGCGCTCAATGAGCAGTTCTTC
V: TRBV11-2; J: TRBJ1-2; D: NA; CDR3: CASSLQYYGYTF; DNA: TGTGCCAGCAGCCTGCAGTACTATGGCTACACCTTC
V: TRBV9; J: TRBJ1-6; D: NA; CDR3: CASSVESNSPLHF; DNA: TGTGCCAGCAGCGTAGAATCAAATTCACCCCTCCACTTT
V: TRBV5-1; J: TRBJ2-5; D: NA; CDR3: CASGGNQETQYF; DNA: TGCGCCAGCGGGGGCAACCAAGAGACCCAGTACTTC
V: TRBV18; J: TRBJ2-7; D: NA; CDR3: CASSLWQATYEQYF; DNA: TGTGCCAGCTCACTTTGGCAGGCCACCTACGAGCAGTACTTC
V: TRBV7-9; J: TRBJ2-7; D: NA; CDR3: CASSRPGPSYEQYF; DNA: TGTGCCAGCAGCCGCCCGGGTCCCTCCTACGAGCAGTACTTC
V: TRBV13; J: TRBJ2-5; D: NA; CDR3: CASSPQEGGETQYF; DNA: TGTGCCAGCAGCCCCCAGGAGGGGGGGGAGACCCAGTACTTC
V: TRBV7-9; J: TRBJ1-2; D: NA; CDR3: CASSLGESGVNGYTF; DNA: TGTGCCAGCAGCTTAGGGGAGTCTGGGGTGAATGGCTACACCTTC
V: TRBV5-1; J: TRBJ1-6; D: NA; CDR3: CASNADSGARNSPLHF; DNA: TGCGCCAGCAATGCGGACAGTGGGGCGAGAAATTCACCCCTCCACTTT
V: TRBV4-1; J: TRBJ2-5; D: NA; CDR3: CASSQASIRETQYF; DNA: TGCGCCAGCAGCCAAGCTAGCATAAGAGAGACCCAGTACTTC
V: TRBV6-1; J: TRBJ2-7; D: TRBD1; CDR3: CASSDGTGLNEQYF; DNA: TGTGCCAGCAGTGATGGGACAGGCCTGAACGAGCAGTACTTC
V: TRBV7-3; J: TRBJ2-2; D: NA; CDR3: CASSSPSGPNTGELFF; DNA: TGTGCCAGCAGCTCCCCCAGTGGCCCGAACACCGGGGAGCTGTTTTTT
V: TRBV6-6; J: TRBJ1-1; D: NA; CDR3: CASSYGQSNTEAFF; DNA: TGTGCCAGCAGTTACGGACAGTCGAACACTGAAGCTTTCTTT
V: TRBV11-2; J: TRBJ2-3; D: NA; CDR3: CASSFQSTDTQYF; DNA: TGTGCCAGCAGCTTCCAAAGCACAGATACGCAGTATTTT
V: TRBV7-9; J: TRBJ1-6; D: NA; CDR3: CASSLRQPNSPLHF; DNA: TGTGCCAGCAGCTTAAGACAGCCTAATTCACCCCTCCACTTT
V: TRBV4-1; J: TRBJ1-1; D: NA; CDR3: CASSHPWEGAEAFF; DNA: TGCGCCAGCAGCCATCCCTGGGAGGGGGCTGAAGCTTTCTTT
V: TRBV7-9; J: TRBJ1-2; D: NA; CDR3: CASSSGLDYGYTF; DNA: TGTGCCAGCAGCTCGGGACTCGACTATGGCTACACCTTC
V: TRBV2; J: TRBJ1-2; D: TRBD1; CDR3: CASSLDRPSWDGYTF; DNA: TGTGCCAGCAGCTTGGACAGGCCATCGTGGGATGGCTACACCTTC